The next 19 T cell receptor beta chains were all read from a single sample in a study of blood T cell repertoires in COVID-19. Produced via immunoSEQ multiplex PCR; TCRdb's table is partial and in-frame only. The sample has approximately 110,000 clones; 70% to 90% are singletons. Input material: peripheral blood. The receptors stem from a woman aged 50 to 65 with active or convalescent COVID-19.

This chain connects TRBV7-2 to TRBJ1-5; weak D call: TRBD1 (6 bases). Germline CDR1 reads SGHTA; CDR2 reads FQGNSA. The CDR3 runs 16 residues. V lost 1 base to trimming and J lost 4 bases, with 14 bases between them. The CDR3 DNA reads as TGTGCCAGCAGCTTAGGATGGGGGCGGGCTAATCAGCCCCAGCATTTT. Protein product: CASSLGWGRANQPQHF.

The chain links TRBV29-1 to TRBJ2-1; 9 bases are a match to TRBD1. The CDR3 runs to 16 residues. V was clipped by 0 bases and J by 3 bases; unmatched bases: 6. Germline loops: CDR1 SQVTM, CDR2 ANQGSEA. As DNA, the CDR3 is TGCAGCGTTGAAGATCGTCGACAGGGGGTCTACAATGAGCAGTTCTTC. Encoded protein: CSVEDRRQGVYNEQFF.

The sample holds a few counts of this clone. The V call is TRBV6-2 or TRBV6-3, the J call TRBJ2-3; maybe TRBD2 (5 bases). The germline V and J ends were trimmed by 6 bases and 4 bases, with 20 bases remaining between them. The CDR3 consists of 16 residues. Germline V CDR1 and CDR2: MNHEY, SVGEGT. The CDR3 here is CASSSLVGAGPDTQYF. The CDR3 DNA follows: TGTGCCAGCAGCTCCCTGGTGGGAGCTGGCCCAGATACGCAGTATTTT.

CDR3 sequence: CASSSPSGGNTGELFF. CDR3 coding DNA: TGTGCCAGCAGCTCCCCATCTGGAGGGAACACCGGGGAGCTGTTTTTT. The V gene is TRBV13, the J gene TRBJ2-2; the D gene is possibly TRBD2 (5 bases). The CDR3 sequence is 16 residues long. Trimming shortened V by 4 bases and J by 1 base, and 13 bases separated the two germline ends. Germline CDR1 reads PRHDT; CDR2 reads FYEKMQ (reference sequence).

The CDR3 loop is CASSQDEQTSGRRNEQFF. The CDR3 nucleotides read TGCGCCAGCAGCCAAGATGAGCAGACTAGCGGGAGGCGGAATGAGCAGTTCTTC. The V and J genes are TRBV4-1 and TRBJ2-1; 13 bases line up with TRBD2. The CDR3 spans 18 residues. J lost 7 bases, V lost 0 bases, and 9 bases had no gene match. The germline gives CDR1 MGHRA, CDR2 YSYEKL.

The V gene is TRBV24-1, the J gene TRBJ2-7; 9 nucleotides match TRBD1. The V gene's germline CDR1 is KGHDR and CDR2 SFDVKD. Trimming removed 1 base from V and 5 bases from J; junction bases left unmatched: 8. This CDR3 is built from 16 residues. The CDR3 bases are TGTGCCACCAGTGATTTCCCGGGACAGGGTAGGGACGAGCAGTACTTC. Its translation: CATSDFPGQGRDEQYF.

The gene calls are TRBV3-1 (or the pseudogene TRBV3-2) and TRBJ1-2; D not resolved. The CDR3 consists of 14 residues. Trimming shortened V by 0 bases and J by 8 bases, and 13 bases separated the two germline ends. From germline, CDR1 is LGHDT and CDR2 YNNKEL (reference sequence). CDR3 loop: CASSQEAGRSGYTF. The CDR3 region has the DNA TGTGCCAGCAGCCAAGAGGCGGGGAGGAGCGGCTACACCTTC.

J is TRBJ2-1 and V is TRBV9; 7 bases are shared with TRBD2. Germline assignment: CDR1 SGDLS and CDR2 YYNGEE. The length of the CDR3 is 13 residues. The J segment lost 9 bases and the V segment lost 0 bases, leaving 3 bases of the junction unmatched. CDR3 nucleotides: TGTGCCAGCAGCGTAGTCAGGGAGGGTGAGCAGTTCTTC. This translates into CASSVVREGEQFF.

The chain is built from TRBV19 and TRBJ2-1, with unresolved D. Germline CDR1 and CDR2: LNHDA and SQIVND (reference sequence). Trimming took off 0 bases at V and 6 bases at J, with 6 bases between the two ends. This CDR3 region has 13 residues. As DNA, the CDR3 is TGTGCCAGTAGTATAGATAGAGTCAATGAGCAGTTCTTC. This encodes CASSIDRVNEQFF. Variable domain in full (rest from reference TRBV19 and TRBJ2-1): DGGITQSPKYLFRKEGQNVTLSCEQNLNHDAMYWYRQDPGQGLRLIYYSQIVNDFQKGDIAEGYSVSREKKESFPLTVTSAQKNPTAFYLCASSIDRVNEQFFGPGTRLTVL.

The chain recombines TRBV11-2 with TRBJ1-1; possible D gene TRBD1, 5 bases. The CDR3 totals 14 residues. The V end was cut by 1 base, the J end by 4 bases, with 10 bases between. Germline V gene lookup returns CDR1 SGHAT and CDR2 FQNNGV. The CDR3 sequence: CASSLAQGSTEAFF. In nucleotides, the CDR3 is TGTGCCAGCAGCTTAGCCCAGGGTTCCACTGAAGCTTTCTTT.

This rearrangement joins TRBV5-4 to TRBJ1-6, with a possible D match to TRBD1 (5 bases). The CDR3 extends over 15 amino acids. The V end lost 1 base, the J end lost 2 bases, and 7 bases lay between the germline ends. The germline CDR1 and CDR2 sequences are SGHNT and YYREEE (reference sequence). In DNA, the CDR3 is TGTGCCAGCAGCTTGCGCAGGGCCTATAATTCACCCCTCCACTTT. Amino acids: CASSLRRAYNSPLHF.

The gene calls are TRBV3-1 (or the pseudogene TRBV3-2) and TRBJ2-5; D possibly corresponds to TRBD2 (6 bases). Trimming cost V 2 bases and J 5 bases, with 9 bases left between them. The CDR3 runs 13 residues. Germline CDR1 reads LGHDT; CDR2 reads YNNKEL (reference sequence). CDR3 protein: CASSQMAGETQYF. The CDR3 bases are TGTGCCAGCAGCCAAATGGCGGGGGAGACCCAGTACTTC.

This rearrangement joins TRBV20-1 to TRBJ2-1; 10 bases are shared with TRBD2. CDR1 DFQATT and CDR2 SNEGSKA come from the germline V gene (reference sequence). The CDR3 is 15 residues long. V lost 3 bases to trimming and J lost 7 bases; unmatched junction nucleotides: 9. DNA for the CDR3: TGCAGTGCTAGTAGTCTAGCGGGAGTTGGGAATGAGCAGTTCTTC. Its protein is CSASSLAGVGNEQFF.

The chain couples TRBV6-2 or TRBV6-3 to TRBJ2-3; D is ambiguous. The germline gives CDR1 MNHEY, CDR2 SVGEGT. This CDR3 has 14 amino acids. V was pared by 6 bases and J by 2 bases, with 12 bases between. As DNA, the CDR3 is TGTGCCAGCAGCCGACTTAAAAACACAGATACGCAGTATTTT. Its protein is CASSRLKNTDTQYF.

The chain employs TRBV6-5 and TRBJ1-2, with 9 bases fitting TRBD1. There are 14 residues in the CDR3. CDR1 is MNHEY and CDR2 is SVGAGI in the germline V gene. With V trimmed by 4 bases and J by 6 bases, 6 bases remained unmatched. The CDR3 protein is CASSSTQGADGYTF. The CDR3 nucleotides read TGTGCCAGCAGTTCTACACAGGGGGCGGATGGCTACACCTTC.

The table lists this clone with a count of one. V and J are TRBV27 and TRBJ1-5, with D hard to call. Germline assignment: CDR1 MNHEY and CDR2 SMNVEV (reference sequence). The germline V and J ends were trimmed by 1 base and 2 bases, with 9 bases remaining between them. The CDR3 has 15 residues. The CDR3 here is CASSLFGLGNQPQHF. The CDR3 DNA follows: TGTGCCAGCAGTTTATTCGGGTTGGGCAATCAGCCCCAGCATTTT.

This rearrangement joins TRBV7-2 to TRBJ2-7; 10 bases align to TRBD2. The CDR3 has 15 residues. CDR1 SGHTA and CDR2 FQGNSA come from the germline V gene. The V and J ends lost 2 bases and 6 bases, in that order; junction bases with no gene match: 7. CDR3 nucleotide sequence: TGTGCCAGCAGCTTATTACTAGCGGGAAGAGGCGAGCAGTACTTC. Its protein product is CASSLLLAGRGEQYF.

CDR3 protein: CSASGPRLAGASYEQYF. CDR3 sequence (DNA): TGCAGTGCTAGTGGTCCCCGGCTAGCGGGGGCTAGCTACGAGCAGTACTTC. The chain is built from TRBV20-1 and TRBJ2-7, with 10 bases aligning to TRBD2. The CDR3 length is 17 residues. With V trimmed by 3 bases and J by 3 bases, 14 bases remained unmatched. Germline lookup yields CDR1 DFQATT and CDR2 SNEGSKA (reference sequence).

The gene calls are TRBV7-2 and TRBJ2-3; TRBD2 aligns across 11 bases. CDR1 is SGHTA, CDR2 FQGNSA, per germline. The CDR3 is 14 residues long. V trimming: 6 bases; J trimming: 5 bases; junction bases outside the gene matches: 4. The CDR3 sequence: CASRIGLAGDTQYF. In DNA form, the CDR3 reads TGTGCCAGCAGAATAGGACTAGCGGGAGATACGCAGTATTTT.